These 20 T cell receptor beta chains originate from one sample sequenced in a study of T cell repertoires in cytomegalovirus infection. TCRdb reprocessed the reads with MiXCR, giving one entry per CDR3 protein. The sample carries about 900,000 distinct CDR3 sequences, roughly 30% recorded once. The antigens of these receptors remain unknown. The sequencing here drew on cultured CD8+ T cells from PBMCs, taken from culture after CMV antigen stimulation. Receptors originate from a human donor in good health (CMV status not recorded). Some clones in this sample may be carry-over from other donors' samples.

This clonotype was detected ten times or more. The chain combines TRBV7-2 with TRBJ2-3; TRBD2 agrees at 7 bases. The CDR3 length is 14 residues. Germline V gene lookup returns CDR1 SGHTA and CDR2 FQGNSA. Trimming removed 0 bases from V and 9 bases from J; junction bases left unmatched: 6. Written as DNA, the CDR3 is TGTGCCAGCAGCTTAGCGGGGATGGGGGGGACGCAGTATTTT. It is translated as CASSLAGMGGTQYF.

This clonotype was seen a few times. The rearrangement uses TRBV12-3 or TRBV12-4 and TRBJ2-5; tentative D call: TRBD1 (5 bases). The CDR3 spans 15 residues. V was clipped by 4 bases and J by 7 bases, with 19 bases between them. The CDR3 region has the DNA TGTGCCAGCAGTTCATCCTTAGGCAGGGTGAGGACCCAGTACTTC. Its translation: CASSSSLGRVRTQYF.

This clonotype was observed a few times. CDR3 sequence (DNA): TGTGCCAGCAGCCCTGGGTGGCTGGCCTACGAGCAGTACTTC. It codes for CASSPGWLAYEQYF. The rearrangement joins TRBV5-6 to TRBJ2-7; D remains ambiguous. V lost 4 bases to trimming and J lost 2 bases, with 13 bases between them. The CDR3 length is 14 residues. Germline CDR1 and CDR2: SGHDT and YYEEEE. Combining the CDR3 with reference TRBV5-6 and TRBJ2-7 gives the whole variable domain DAGVTQSPTHLIKTRGQQVTLRCSPKSGHDTVSWYQQALGQGPQFIFQYYEEEERQRGNFPDRFSGHQFPNYSSELNVNALLLGDSALYLCASSPGWLAYEQYFGPGTRLTVT.

The rearrangement joins TRBV7-9 to TRBJ1-2; TRBD1 matches at 8 bases. In germline, CDR1 is SEHNR, CDR2 FQNEAQ (reference sequence). Losses at the gene ends were 6 bases for V and 1 base for J; bases not matched to a gene: 7. This CDR3 region has 15 residues. DNA of the CDR3: TGTGCCAGCAGAACCGGGACAGGATTTAACTATGGCTACACCTTC. Amino acid sequence: CASRTGTGFNYGYTF.

The chain has TRBV7-9 and TRBJ2-5, with 9 bases aligning to TRBD2. The germline CDR1 and CDR2 sequences are SEHNR and FQNEAQ (reference sequence). The CDR3 runs 16 residues. The V and J ends lost 5 bases and 2 bases, in that order; junction bases with no gene match: 9. The CDR3 nucleotides read TGTGCCAGCAGCGCCCTCTTAGCGGGGGCACAAGAGACCCAGTACTTC. Amino acids: CASSALLAGAQETQYF.

The chain uses TRBV6-6 and TRBJ2-1; 10 bases line up with TRBD2. CDR1 is MNHNY and CDR2 is SVGAGI in the germline V gene (reference sequence). The CDR3 loop spans 18 amino acids. V was clipped by 7 bases and J by 4 bases; unmatched bases: 16. CDR3 bases: TGTGCCAGCACCGTCCTAGCGGGGGCCCCGTCCGTGTACAATGAGCAGTTCTTC. This sequence encodes CASTVLAGAPSVYNEQFF.

The V gene is TRBV19, the J gene TRBJ2-5, with TRBD1 matching over 7 bases. The CDR3 loop spans 16 amino acids. V dropped 0 bases and J dropped 0; count of bases not matched to a gene: 4. CDR1 and CDR2 from the germline V gene are LNHDA and SQIVND (reference sequence). CDR3 nucleotide sequence: TGTGCCAGTAGTATAGATACCGGGACAGACCAAGAGACCCAGTACTTC. The encoded protein is CASSIDTGTDQETQYF.

This clonotype came up a few times. The chain links TRBV4-3 to TRBJ2-1, with D possibly matching TRBD1 (5 bases). Germline V gene sequence: CDR1 LGHNA, CDR2 YSLEER. The ends were cut back, 0 bases at V and 6 bases at J, with 12 bases in the middle. This CDR3 is 15 amino acids long. CDR3 sequence: CASSQDQAGINEQFF. CDR3 DNA: TGCGCCAGCAGCCAAGATCAGGCAGGGATCAATGAGCAGTTCTTC.

This clonotype was detected many times. The chain joins TRBV12-3 or TRBV12-4 to TRBJ2-1; 9 bases match TRBD1. The CDR3 spans 14 residues. Losses at the gene ends were 5 bases for V and 8 bases for J; bases not matched to a gene: 7. For the CDR3, the DNA is TGTGCCAGCAGTCCGACAGGGGGGAGCGATGAGCAGTTCTTC. It is translated as CASSPTGGSDEQFF.

This chain joins TRBV6-1 and TRBJ1-6; possibly TRBD1 for D (5 bases). The V gene lost 6 bases and the J gene lost 8 bases, with 17 bases spanning the gap. In germline, CDR1 is MNHNS, CDR2 SASEGT. This CDR3 comprises 15 residues. The CDR3 DNA sequence: TGTGCCAGCAGCAGGGACCGGATCGACGATTCACCCCTCCACTTT. Translated: CASSRDRIDDSPLHF.

The chain employs TRBV14 and TRBJ2-5, with 9 bases aligning to TRBD1. The CDR3 contains 16 residues. J lost 5 bases, V lost 4 bases, and 11 bases had no gene match. From germline, CDR1 is SGHDN and CDR2 FVKESK. CDR3 sequence: CASSLFGTGIEETQYF. CDR3 DNA sequence: TGTGCCAGCAGCCTCTTCGGGACAGGGATTGAGGAGACCCAGTACTTC.

This clonotype has more than one count but fewer than ten. This chain connects TRBV10-3 to TRBJ2-1, with 12 nucleotides matching TRBD2. From germline, CDR1 is ENHRY and CDR2 SYGVKD. This CDR3 region has 19 residues. J was trimmed by 2 bases and V by 0 bases; bases with no gene match: 8. The CDR3 here is CAISESRDGLAGTYNEQFF. CDR3 nucleotide sequence: TGTGCCATCAGTGAGTCCAGGGACGGACTAGCGGGGACCTACAATGAGCAGTTCTTC.

This clonotype was seen a few times. This chain links TRBV6-5 with TRBJ2-5; D is undetermined. CDR1 is MNHEY, CDR2 SVGAGI, per germline. The CDR3 spans 14 residues. Trimming shortened V by 0 bases and J by 2 bases, and 7 bases separated the two germline ends. This CDR3 reads CASSYSAQQETQYF. CDR3 bases: TGTGCCAGCAGTTACTCGGCCCAGCAAGAGACCCAGTACTTC.

The V call is TRBV10-3, the J call TRBJ1-1; the match to TRBD1 covers 7 bases. This CDR3 spans 12 amino acids. The V and J ends lost 10 bases and 3 bases, in that order; junction bases with no gene match: 5. Germline lookup yields CDR1 ENHRY and CDR2 SYGVKD. The CDR3 bases are TGTGCCACTAGAACAGGGGACACTGAAGCTTTCTTT. Amino acids: CATRTGDTEAFF.

This clonotype was observed once. The chain has TRBV5-5 and TRBJ2-2; perhaps TRBD1 as D (5 bases). The CDR3 length is 16 residues. Germline CDR1 and CDR2: SGHKS and YYEKEE (reference sequence). Trimming removed 0 bases from V and 1 base from J, with 10 bases in between. The CDR3 DNA sequence: TGTGCCAGCAGCTTGGTACAGGCAGTGAACACCGGGGAGCTGTTTTTT. It encodes CASSLVQAVNTGELFF. Full variable domain (rest looked up from reference TRBV5-5 and TRBJ2-2): DAGVTQSPTHLIKTRGQQVTLRCSPISGHKSVSWYQQVLGQGPQFIFQYYEKEERGRGNFPDRFSARQFPNYSSELNVNALLLGDSALYLCASSLVQAVNTGELFFGEGSRLTVL.

This clonotype has just a few counts. The gene calls are TRBV6-6 and TRBJ1-6; D may be TRBD1 (6 bases). Trimming left V 7 bases short and J 10 bases short, with 20 bases between. The CDR3 is 15 residues long. The V gene's germline CDR1 is MNHNY and CDR2 SVGAGI (reference sequence). The DNA for the CDR3 is TGTGCCAGCACCGATGCGTCGGGGGGCCGGTCACCCCTCCACTTT. Translated: CASTDASGGRSPLHF.

The rearrangement uses TRBV29-1 and TRBJ2-2; D might be TRBD2 (5 bases). Trimming left V 4 bases short and J 0 bases short, with 12 bases between. Per germline, CDR1 SQVTM and CDR2 ANQGSEA. There are 15 residues in the CDR3. CDR3 sequence reads: CSVVGSGPNTGELFF. The CDR3 nucleotides are TGCAGCGTTGTGGGGAGCGGCCCGAACACCGGGGAGCTGTTTTTT.

This clonotype was found a few times. V usage is TRBV28 and J usage is TRBJ2-1; 9 nucleotides line up with TRBD2. The germline V gene has CDR1 MDHEN and CDR2 SYDVKM. The CDR3 length is 17 residues. J lost 7 bases, V lost 3 bases, and 13 bases had no gene match. CDR3 residues: CASSFPQRAGGYNEQFF. For the CDR3, the DNA is TGTGCCAGCAGTTTCCCCCAGAGAGCGGGGGGATATAATGAGCAGTTCTTC.

This clonotype has a count of ten or more. The chain employs TRBV27 and TRBJ1-6; TRBD1 agrees at 10 bases. The CDR3 covers 15 residues. Unmatched junction bases numbered 9, after V lost 8 bases and J lost 8 bases. Germline lookup yields CDR1 MNHEY and CDR2 SMNVEV (reference sequence). The chain's CDR3 is CASRRGDRGHSPLHF. The CDR3 DNA reads TGTGCCAGCCGGCGCGGCGACAGGGGGCATTCACCCCTCCACTTT.

This clonotype appeared a few times. V and J are TRBV7-6 and TRBJ1-5, with D unclear. Deletions cut 5 bases from V and 2 bases from J, with 16 bases between. Germline V gene lookup returns CDR1 SGHVS and CDR2 FNYEAQ. The CDR3 contains 16 residues. The CDR3 coding sequence is TGTGCCAGCAGCACCACCCCAGGCGGGGGCAATCAGCCCCAGCATTTT. Translated, it gives CASSTTPGGGNQPQHF.